Sequencing of this TCR beta chain was carried out in a study of technical replicates of blood from a few donors. TCRdb's copy holds only in-frame clones and misses some; the assay was immunoSEQ multiplex PCR. The sample lists under 65,000 clones, about 96% occurring once. V was clipped by 11 bases and J by 8 bases, with 13 bases between them. The CDR3 runs 11 residues. Per the germline V gene, CDR1 is LGHNT and CDR2 is FRNRAP. The sequenced material came from T cells isolated from PBMCs. The rearrangement joins TRBV12-5 to TRBJ2-1; D possibly corresponds to TRBD1 (6 bases). The sequence derives from a human donor in good health. The CDR3 DNA reads TGTGCTTCCAGTAACAGGGATGAGCAGTTCTTC. It encodes CASSNRDEQFF.